One and the same sample provided the 24 T cell receptor beta chains below, sequenced in a study of cytotoxic CD8 clonotypes in ibrutinib-treated CLL. The data were produced by immunoSEQ multiplex PCR, yet TCRdb's version contains in-frame clones alone and is incomplete. Of roughly 180,000 clones listed, about 72% are singletons. The sample was PBMCs, taken after 24 months of ibrutinib treatment. These TCRs come from a human donor with chronic lymphocytic leukemia.

The gene calls are TRBV7-9 and TRBJ2-5, with no clear D. The CDR3 covers 14 residues. V lost 2 bases to trimming and J lost 3 bases, with 10 bases between them. Per the germline V gene, CDR1 is SEHNR and CDR2 is FQNEAQ (reference sequence). The CDR3 spells CASSLRFREETQYF. As DNA, the CDR3 is TGTGCCAGCAGCTTACGTTTTAGGGAAGAGACCCAGTACTTC.

The genes are TRBV27 and TRBJ2-1; D possibly corresponds to TRBD2 (6 bases). V was cut by 2 bases and J by 2 bases, with 16 bases left in between. Germline V gene data show CDR1 as MNHEY and CDR2 as SMNVEV (reference sequence). This CDR3 has 17 amino acids. CDR3 protein: CASSLGYGSGPYNEQFF. The CDR3 DNA follows: TGTGCCAGCAGTTTAGGGTACGGGAGTGGTCCCTACAATGAGCAGTTCTTC.

The chain uses TRBV7-2 and TRBJ2-7, with a possible D match to TRBD1 (6 bases). The CDR3 runs to 15 residues. Germline V lookup: CDR1 SGHTA, CDR2 FQGNSA. Trimming cost V 3 bases and J 4 bases, with 16 bases left between them. This chain's CDR3 is CASSFGANQGYEQYF. Here the CDR3 DNA reads TGTGCCAGCAGCTTCGGAGCCAACCAGGGGTACGAGCAGTACTTC.

The V call is TRBV9, the J call TRBJ2-2; D is unclear. Trimming cost V 1 base and J 6 bases, with 4 bases left between them. This CDR3 is 12 amino acids long. Per the germline V gene, CDR1 is SGDLS and CDR2 is YYNGEE. CDR3 amino acids: CASSVNPGELFF. CDR3 nucleotides: TGTGCCAGCAGCGTAAATCCCGGGGAGCTGTTTTTT.

The chain links TRBV11-3 to TRBJ1-5, with 7 nucleotides matching TRBD1. Trimming at V came to 5 bases and at J to 0 bases, leaving 10 bases not matched to a gene. CDR1 and CDR2 (germline): SGHNT, YENEEA. CDR3 size: 17 residues. CDR3 bases: TGTGCCAGCAGCGTACCCGGGACAGATGATAGCAATCAGCCCCAGCATTTT. This encodes CASSVPGTDDSNQPQHF.

The rearrangement links TRBV28 to TRBJ2-1, with unresolved D. CDR1 MDHEN and CDR2 SYDVKM come from the germline V gene. V was shortened by 3 bases and J by 13 bases, with 13 bases between the two germline ends. The CDR3 sequence is 12 residues long. The CDR3 reads CASSFITVSQFF. Here the CDR3 DNA reads TGTGCCAGCAGTTTCATTACTGTGTCACAGTTCTTC.

J is TRBJ2-7 and V is TRBV15; no clear D gene. Germline values: CDR1 LNHNV, CDR2 YYDKDF (reference sequence). The CDR3 is 16 residues long. Trimming pared 1 base from V and 0 bases from J, leaving 13 bases between. CDR3 region: CATSRVPRLFSYEQYF. The CDR3 region has the DNA TGTGCCACCAGCAGAGTCCCCAGACTCTTCTCCTACGAGCAGTACTTC.

On this clone itself: One end of the junction fails to match germline, which may point to a read error. The chain uses TRBV7-7 and TRBJ2-1; 12 bases align to TRBD2. The germline V gene has CDR1 SSHAT and CDR2 FNYEAQ (reference sequence). The CDR3 consists of 17 residues. CDR3 residues: CASSPMTTSGSFNEQFF. In DNA, the CDR3 is TGTGCTAGCAGCCCTATGACGACTAGCGGGAGTTTCAATGAGCAGTTCTTC.

This clone was observed a few times. The J gene is TRBJ1-4, the V gene TRBV6-5; a possible D gene is TRBD1 (6 bases). Trimming left V 8 bases short and J 3 bases short, with 16 bases between. CDR1 is MNHEY, CDR2 SVGAGI, per germline. This CDR3 has 15 amino acids. The CDR3 is CASGLQQGPNEKLFF. DNA of the CDR3: TGTGCCAGCGGCCTCCAACAGGGACCTAATGAAAAACTGTTTTTT.

The chain recombines TRBV10-3 with TRBJ2-7; TRBD1 might be the D (6 bases). The V and J ends lost 2 bases and 2 bases respectively, with 16 bases between them. CDR3 size: 16 residues. The germline gives CDR1 ENHRY, CDR2 SYGVKD. DNA for the CDR3: TGTGCCATCAGTGAGCGGACAGCGCTAAATACCTACGAGCAGTACTTC. Protein: CAISERTALNTYEQYF.

The chain carries TRBV11-3 and TRBJ2-1; possibly TRBD1 or TRBD2 for D (5 bases each). The V end was cut by 5 bases, the J end by 4 bases, with 9 bases between. This CDR3 has 13 residues. Germline V gives CDR1 SGHNT, CDR2 YENEEA. CDR3 protein: CASSNRTYNEQFF. The CDR3 nucleotides are TGTGCCAGCAGCAACAGGACTTACAATGAGCAGTTCTTC.

The gene calls are TRBV6-1 and TRBJ2-5; D is unresolved. Germline lookup yields CDR1 MNHNS and CDR2 SASEGT. The V gene lost 2 bases and the J gene lost 8 bases, with 6 bases spanning the gap. The CDR3 loop spans 11 amino acids. The CDR3 coding sequence is TGTGCCAGCAGTGAACTACACACCCAGTACTTC. Its protein product is CASSELHTQYF.

This clone has more than one count but fewer than ten. The rearrangement uses TRBV30 and TRBJ2-5, with 10 bases aligning to TRBD2. CDR3 length: 14 amino acids. The V and J ends lost 5 bases and 1 base, in that order; junction bases with no gene match: 4. Germline lookup yields CDR1 GTSNPN and CDR2 SVGIG (reference sequence). This chain's CDR3 is CAWESGRAQETQYF. For the CDR3, the DNA is TGTGCCTGGGAGAGCGGGAGGGCCCAAGAGACCCAGTACTTC.

This clone was observed a handful of times. The chain recombines TRBV14 with TRBJ2-2; 10 nucleotides match TRBD2. The CDR3 spans 16 residues. V lost 3 bases, J lost 7 bases, and 8 bases stayed unmatched. The V gene's germline CDR1 is SGHDN and CDR2 FVKESK. The CDR3 loop reads CASSQYLAGAVGELFF. DNA for the CDR3: TGTGCCAGCAGCCAGTATCTAGCGGGAGCGGTCGGGGAGCTGTTTTTT.

The chain employs TRBV4-3 and TRBJ2-2; D is unclear. V lost 2 bases to trimming and J lost 0 bases, with 4 bases between them. CDR3 length: 14 amino acids. CDR1 LGHNA and CDR2 YSLEER come from the germline V gene. The CDR3 DNA is TGCGCCAGCAGCCAACTCGCGAACACCGGGGAGCTGTTTTTT. Translation gives CASSQLANTGELFF.

J is TRBJ2-5 and V is TRBV7-2, with D perhaps TRBD1 (5 bases). This CDR3 has 14 amino acids. CDR1 is SGHTA, CDR2 FQGNSA, per germline. Trimming shortened V by 4 bases and J by 5 bases, and 14 bases separated the two germline ends. The CDR3 reads CASSSSGAGETQYF. CDR3 nucleotide sequence: TGTGCCAGCAGCTCGTCTGGGGCTGGGGAGACCCAGTACTTC.

This sequence joins TRBV15 and TRBJ1-3; D call uncertain. V was clipped by 0 bases and J by 4 bases, with 10 bases between them. The germline gives CDR1 LNHNV, CDR2 YYDKDF (reference sequence). This CDR3 has 15 residues. CDR3 bases: TGTGCCACCAGCAGAGATACGGGGTCGGGAAACACCATATATTTT. Its translation: CATSRDTGSGNTIYF.

The chain has TRBV13 and TRBJ2-1, with D perhaps TRBD1 (5 bases). The germline CDR1 and CDR2 sequences are PRHDT and FYEKMQ (reference sequence). With 8 bases removed from V and 4 bases from J, the gap between germline ends came to 18 bases. CDR3 length equals 15 residues. CDR3 coding DNA: TGTGCCAGCGCACGACGTCAGGGTATGTACAATGAGCAGTTCTTC. Protein product: CASARRQGMYNEQFF.

This CDR3 is CASATTSSGANVLTF. CDR3 DNA: TGTGCCAGCGCGACTACTTCCTCTGGGGCCAACGTCCTGACTTTC. The chain carries TRBV6-5 and TRBJ2-6; a possible D gene is TRBD2 (5 bases). The CDR3 covers 15 residues. Germline CDR1 reads MNHEY; CDR2 reads SVGAGI. The V end was cut by 8 bases, the J end by 0 bases, with 11 bases between.

This chain links TRBV21-1 with TRBJ1-4; TRBD1, the D gene given by the table, was not confirmed from the DNA. TRBV21-1 is labeled a pseudogene. CDR3 size: 20 residues. The CDR3 coding sequence is TGTGCCAGCAGCAAGACGACGGCCGGGACAGGGGGCTCACCTAATGAAAAACTGTTTTTT. Translation gives CASSKTTAGTGGSPNEKLFF.

V and J are TRBV2 and TRBJ1-2; D may be TRBD1 (5 bases). The CDR3 has 12 amino acids. Trimming cost V 7 bases and J 2 bases, with 8 bases left between them. Per the germline V gene, CDR1 is SNHLY and CDR2 is FYNNEI. The CDR3 DNA is TGTGCCAGCAAGACAGTCAACTATGGCTACACCTTC. Translation gives CASKTVNYGYTF.

This chain connects TRBV29-1 to TRBJ2-3; the D gene is possibly TRBD2 (5 bases). The CDR3 totals 11 residues. Germline V lookup: CDR1 SQVTM, CDR2 ANQGSEA. Deletions cut 4 bases from V and 3 bases from J, with 5 bases between. The CDR3 here is CSVGETDTQYF. Here the CDR3 DNA reads TGCAGCGTTGGGGAGACAGATACGCAGTATTTT.

V is TRBV11-3 and J is TRBJ1-1; TRBD1 matches 7 bases. The junction had 0 bases not matched to a gene; V was cut back by 0 bases and J by 5 bases. The CDR3 runs to 13 residues. Per the germline V gene, CDR1 is SGHNT and CDR2 is YENEEA. CDR3 protein: CASSLDRGTEAFF. The CDR3 nucleotides read TGTGCCAGCAGCTTAGACAGGGGGACTGAAGCTTTCTTT.

This chain joins TRBV7-2 and TRBJ1-2, with D possibly being TRBD1 (5 bases). The CDR3 spans 14 residues. V gave up 5 bases and J gave up 4 bases, with 14 bases separating them. From germline, CDR1 is SGHTA and CDR2 FQGNSA. The CDR3 nucleotides are TGTGCCAGCAGCCCCACGGGGGAGAGCTATGGCTACACCTTC. It translates to CASSPTGESYGYTF.